The 4 T cell receptor beta chains below all came from one sample that was sequenced in a study of CD8+CD57+ T cells in acquired aplastic anemia. Genomic DNA was employed as the template in profiling TCR beta VDJ and CDR3. MiXCR was run by TCRdb on the reads, yielding one entry per CDR3 protein. The table shows roughly 250,000 distinct CDR3 sequences, with around 82% occurring only once. Individuals selected for sequencing had exhibited CD8+CD57+ cell expansion on flow cytometry. Material: sorted CD4+, CD8+, or CD8+CD57+ T cells (not recorded which) from PBMCs. All receptors derive from a human donor with aplastic anemia.

V usage is TRBV20-1 and J usage is TRBJ2-7; TRBD2 aligns across 8 bases. This CDR3 comprises 17 residues. V dropped 4 bases and J dropped 6; count of bases not matched to a gene: 20. Germline V CDR1 and CDR2: DFQATT, SNEGSKA (reference sequence). The CDR3 coding sequence is TGCAGTGCTACCCTCGGGGATAGCGGGGTTCTAGTAGGCGAGCAGTACTTC. As protein: CSATLGDSGVLVGEQYF.

CDR3 in amino acids: CASSGGSGSTDTQYF. CDR3 nucleotide sequence: TGCGCCAGCAGTGGGGGTAGCGGAAGCACAGATACGCAGTATTTT. The chain carries TRBV5-1 and TRBJ2-3, with D possibly matching TRBD2 (6 bases). Germline CDR1 reads SGHRS; CDR2 reads YFSETQ. Trimming took off 5 bases at V and 0 bases at J, with 13 bases between the two ends. The CDR3 runs to 15 residues.

To note about this clonotype: At one end, the junction sequence differs from germline, possibly due to a read error. J is TRBJ1-1 and V is TRBV7-3; D call uncertain. This CDR3 contains 16 residues. The germline V gene has CDR1 SGHTA and CDR2 FQGTGA. CDR3 loop: CASTLWGGYTGELAFF. CDR3 sequence (DNA): TGTGCCAGCACCTTATGGGGAGGCTACACCGGGGAGCTAGCTTTCTTT. Full variable domain (missing parts from reference TRBV7-3 and TRBJ1-1): GAGVSQTPSNKVTEKGKYVELRCDPISGHTALYWYRQSLGQGPEFLIYFQGTGAADDSGLPNDRFFAVRPEGSVSTLKIQRTERGDSAVYLCASTLWGGYTGELAFFGQGTRLTVV.

The chain combines TRBV7-8 with TRBJ2-3, with D possibly matching TRBD1 (7 bases). The CDR3 is 16 amino acids. Germline CDR1 and CDR2: SGHVS and FQNEAQ. Trimming shortened V by 3 bases and J by 10 bases, and 23 bases separated the two germline ends. The DNA of the CDR3 is TGTGCCAGCAGCTTTCATCCAGGCGGGACAGCCCTTTCGCAGTATTTT. Its protein is CASSFHPGGTALSQYF.